This TCR beta chain was profiled in a study of immune characterization of retroperitoneal liposarcoma. Trimming took 3 bases from V and 7 from J, leaving 7 bases between them. The CDR3 has 12 amino acids. TCRdb processed the PCR reads anew with MiXCR; each CDR3 protein has one entry. The sample records about 10,000 distinct CDR3 sequences, 27% being singletons. The chain uses TRBV12-3 or TRBV12-4 and TRBJ1-5; no firm D call. Sequencing was carried out using tumor tissue. The receptor comes from a female donor with retroperitoneal liposarcoma. CDR3: CASSLLGQPQHF. CDR3 nucleotide sequence: TGTGCCAGCAGTTTGCTTGGGCAGCCCCAGCATTTT.